A selection of T cell receptor beta chains follows, all from one sample in a study of blood T cell repertoires in COVID-19. Data came from immunoSEQ multiplex PCR; TCRdb stores just in-frame clones and leaves some out. The repertoire includes 95,000 to 120,000 clones, roughly 88% of them detected once, and 8.4% sits in the top ten. The specimen sequenced was peripheral blood. These receptors all come from a woman in her 70s who had recovered from COVID-19. Each CDR3 is given with its conserved first and last residue. A D gene is named only where the DNA matches it firmly.

J: TRBJ2-7; V: TRBV5-8; D: .; DNA: TGTGCCAGCAGCTTGCGAGGGCCGGGGGAGCAGTACTTC; CDR3: CASSLRGPGEQYF
J: TRBJ1-2; V: TRBV28; D: .; DNA: TGTGCCAGCAGTTTATTTGCAGGGAACTATGGCTACACCTTC; CDR3: CASSLFAGNYGYTF
J: TRBJ1-1; V: TRBV6-2/TRBV6-3; D: .; DNA: TGTGCCAGCAGTTACCGGGGAGGGGACACTGAAGCTTTCTTT; CDR3: CASSYRGGDTEAFF
J: TRBJ2-3; V: TRBV7-3; D: .; DNA: TGTGCCAGCAGCTTTTTAGGAGCGGGTACGCAGTATTTT; CDR3: CASSFLGAGTQYF
J: TRBJ1-2; V: TRBV27; D: .; DNA: TGTGCCAGCAGTTTACGGGTCACTAGCTATGGCTACACCTTC; CDR3: CASSLRVTSYGYTF
J: TRBJ1-3; V: TRBV7-2; D: TRBD1; DNA: TGTGCCAGCACCCCCAGGGGCAGGGGGCCAGGAAACACCATATATTTT; CDR3: CASTPRGRGPGNTIYF
J: TRBJ1-1; V: TRBV24-1; D: .; DNA: TGTGCCACCAGAGGGGGACCTACCCCTGAAGCTTTCTTT; CDR3: CATRGGPTPEAFF
J: TRBJ2-3; V: TRBV18; D: .; DNA: TGTGCCAGCTCCACCGCGGGGCCCGGGAGTACGCAGTATTTT; CDR3: CASSTAGPGSTQYF
J: TRBJ2-7; V: TRBV5-1; D: .; DNA: TGCGCCAGCAGCACCGGGACTGCCTCCTACGAGCAGTACTTC; CDR3: CASSTGTASYEQYF
J: TRBJ1-2; V: TRBV7-9; D: TRBD1; DNA: TGTGCCAGCAGCCCCACCGGACAGGGCTATGGCTACACCTTC; CDR3: CASSPTGQGYGYTF
J: TRBJ2-7; V: TRBV19; D: TRBD2; DNA: TGTGCCAGCCGAGGACTAGCGCCTGAGCAGTACTTC; CDR3: CASRGLAPEQYF
J: TRBJ2-7; V: TRBV7-2; D: TRBD2; DNA: TGTGCCAGCAGCTTGGGCGGGGGGAACTACGAGCAGTACTTC; CDR3: CASSLGGGNYEQYF